This T cell receptor (beta chain) was captured by sequencing in a study of CD8+ T cells in alopecia areata. Study observations and caveats: Higher clonality and more expanded CD8+ clones appeared in lesional than normal scalp. The study found TCR sharing across patients less clear than in mice, possibly for HLA reasons.

Remarks on this clone: What it recognizes is unknown.

The authors extracted RNA and reverse transcribed it into cDNA as the sequencing template. Repertoires were generated with immunoSEQ multiplex PCR, while TCRdb's copy carries only in-frame clones and drops some. The sample has around 250,000 clones, roughly 69% seen once. This CDR3 comprises 14 residues. From germline, CDR1 is SQVTM and CDR2 ANQGSEA. The V end was cut by 2 bases, the J end by 4 bases, with 14 bases between. The chain is built from TRBV29-1 and TRBJ1-1; D is unclear. The source of this sequence is a human donor with alopecia areata. The sequencing used CD4+ T cells sorted from blood, collected at week 0. CDR3 region: CSVEYPQKPTEAFF. CDR3 nucleotide sequence: TGCAGCGTTGAATACCCTCAGAAACCCACTGAAGCTTTCTTT.